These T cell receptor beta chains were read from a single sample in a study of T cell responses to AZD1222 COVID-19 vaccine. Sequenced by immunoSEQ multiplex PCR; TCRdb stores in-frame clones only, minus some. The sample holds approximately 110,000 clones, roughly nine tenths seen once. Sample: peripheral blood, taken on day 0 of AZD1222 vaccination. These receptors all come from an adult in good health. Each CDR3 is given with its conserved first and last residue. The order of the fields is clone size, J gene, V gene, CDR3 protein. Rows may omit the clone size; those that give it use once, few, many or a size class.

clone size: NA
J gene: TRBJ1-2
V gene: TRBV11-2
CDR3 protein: CASSLDGGRGYTF

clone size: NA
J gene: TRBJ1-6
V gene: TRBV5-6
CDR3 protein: CASSPEGAYNSPLHF

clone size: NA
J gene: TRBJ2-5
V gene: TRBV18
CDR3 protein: CASSVAGGTQETQYF

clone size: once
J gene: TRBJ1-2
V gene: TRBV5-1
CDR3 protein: CASSLGDEGYTF

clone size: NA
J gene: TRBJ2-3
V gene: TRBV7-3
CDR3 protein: CASSLKLTSGVESDTQYF

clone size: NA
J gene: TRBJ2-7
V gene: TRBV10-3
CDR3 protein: CAISAGLRSYEQYF

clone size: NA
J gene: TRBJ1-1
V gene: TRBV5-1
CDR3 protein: CASSLDGGSGTEAFF

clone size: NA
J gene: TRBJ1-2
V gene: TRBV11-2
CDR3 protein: CASSRGMDRINNYGYTF

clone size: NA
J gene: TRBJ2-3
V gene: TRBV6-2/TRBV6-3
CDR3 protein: CASSNPSGGGDTQYF

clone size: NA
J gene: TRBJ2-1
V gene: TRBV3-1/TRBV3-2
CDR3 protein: CASSQMGAGGFEQFF

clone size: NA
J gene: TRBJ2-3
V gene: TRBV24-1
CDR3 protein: CATSTPGRGGADTQYF

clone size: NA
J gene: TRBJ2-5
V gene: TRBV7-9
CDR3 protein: CASSLGAGQGETQYF

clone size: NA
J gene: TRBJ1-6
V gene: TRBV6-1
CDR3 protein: CASSDRDNSPLHF

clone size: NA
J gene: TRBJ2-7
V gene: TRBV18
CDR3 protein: CASSPGTGLRTYEQYF

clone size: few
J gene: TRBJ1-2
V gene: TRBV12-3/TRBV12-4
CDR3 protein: CASSFEPYYGYTF

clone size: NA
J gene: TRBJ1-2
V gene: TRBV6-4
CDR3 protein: CASSFDGSYGYTF

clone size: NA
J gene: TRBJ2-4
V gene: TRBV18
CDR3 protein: CASSPLVTLRHNIQYF

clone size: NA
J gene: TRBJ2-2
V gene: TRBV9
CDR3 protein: CASSVGTVDTGELFF